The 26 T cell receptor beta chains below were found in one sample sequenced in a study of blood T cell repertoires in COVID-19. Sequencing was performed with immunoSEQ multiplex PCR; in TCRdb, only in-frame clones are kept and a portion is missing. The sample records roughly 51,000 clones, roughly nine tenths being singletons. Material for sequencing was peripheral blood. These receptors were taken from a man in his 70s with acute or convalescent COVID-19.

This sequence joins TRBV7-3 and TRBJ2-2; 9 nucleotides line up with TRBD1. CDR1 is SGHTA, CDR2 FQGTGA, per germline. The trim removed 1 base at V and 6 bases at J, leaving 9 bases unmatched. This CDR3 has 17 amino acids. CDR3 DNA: TGTGCCAGCAGCTTAAGGGGCCGGGACAGGGTGGCCGGGGAGCTGTTTTTT. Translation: CASSLRGRDRVAGELFF.

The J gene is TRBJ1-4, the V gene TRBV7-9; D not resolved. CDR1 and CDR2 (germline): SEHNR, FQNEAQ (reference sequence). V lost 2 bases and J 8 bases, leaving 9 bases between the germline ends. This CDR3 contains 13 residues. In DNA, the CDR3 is TGTGCCAGCAGCTTACTCGAACGGGAAAAACTGTTTTTT. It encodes CASSLLEREKLFF.

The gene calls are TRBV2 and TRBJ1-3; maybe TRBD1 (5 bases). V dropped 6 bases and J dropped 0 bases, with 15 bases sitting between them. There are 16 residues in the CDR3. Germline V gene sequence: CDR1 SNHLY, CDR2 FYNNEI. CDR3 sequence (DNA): TGTGCCAGCAGCGCCTCGACAGCTTCCTCTGGAAACACCATATATTTT. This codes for CASSASTASSGNTIYF.

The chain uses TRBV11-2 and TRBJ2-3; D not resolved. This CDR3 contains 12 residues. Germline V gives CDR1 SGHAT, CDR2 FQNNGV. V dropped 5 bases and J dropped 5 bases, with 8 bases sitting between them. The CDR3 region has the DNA TGTGCCAGCAGCCTTAGCCGAGATACGCAGTATTTT. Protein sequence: CASSLSRDTQYF.

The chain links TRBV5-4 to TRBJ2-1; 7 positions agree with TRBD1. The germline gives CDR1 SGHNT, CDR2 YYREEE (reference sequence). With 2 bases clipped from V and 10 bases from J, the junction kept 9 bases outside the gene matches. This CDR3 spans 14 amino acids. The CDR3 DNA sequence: TGTGCCAGCAGCTTCCCCCTACTACAGGGGGAGCAGTTCTTC. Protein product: CASSFPLLQGEQFF.

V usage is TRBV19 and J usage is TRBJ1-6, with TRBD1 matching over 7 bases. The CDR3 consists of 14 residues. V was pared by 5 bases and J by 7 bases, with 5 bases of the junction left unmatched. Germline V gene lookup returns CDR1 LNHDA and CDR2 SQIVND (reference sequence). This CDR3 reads CASSAAGGNSPLHF. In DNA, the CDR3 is TGTGCCAGTAGTGCCGCAGGGGGGAATTCACCCCTCCACTTT.

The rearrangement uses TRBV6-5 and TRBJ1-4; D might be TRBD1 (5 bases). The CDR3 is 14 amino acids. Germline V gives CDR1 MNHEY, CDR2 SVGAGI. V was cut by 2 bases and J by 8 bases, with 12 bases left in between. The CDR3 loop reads CASSYAGVGEKLFF. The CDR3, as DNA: TGTGCCAGCAGTTACGCGGGGGTTGGCGAAAAACTGTTTTTT.

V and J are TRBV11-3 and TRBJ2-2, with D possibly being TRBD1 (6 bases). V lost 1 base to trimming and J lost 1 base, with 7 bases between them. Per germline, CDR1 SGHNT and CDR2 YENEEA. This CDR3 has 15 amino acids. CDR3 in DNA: TGTGCCAGCAGCTTAGCGGGACAGAACACCGGGGAGCTGTTTTTT. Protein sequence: CASSLAGQNTGELFF. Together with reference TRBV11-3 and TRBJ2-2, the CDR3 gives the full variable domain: EAGVVQSPRYKIIEKKQPVAFWCNPISGHNTLYWYLQNLGQGPELLIRYENEEAVDDSQLPKDRFSAERLKGVDSTLKIQPAELGDSAVYLCASSLAGQNTGELFFGEGSRLTVL.

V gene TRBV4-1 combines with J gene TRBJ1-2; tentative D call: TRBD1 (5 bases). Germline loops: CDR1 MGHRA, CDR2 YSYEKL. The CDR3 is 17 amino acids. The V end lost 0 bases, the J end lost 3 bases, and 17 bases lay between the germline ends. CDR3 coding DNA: TGCGCCAGCAGCCAAGAGGGGGGGGTTTCCTACGACTATGGCTACACCTTC. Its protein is CASSQEGGVSYDYGYTF.

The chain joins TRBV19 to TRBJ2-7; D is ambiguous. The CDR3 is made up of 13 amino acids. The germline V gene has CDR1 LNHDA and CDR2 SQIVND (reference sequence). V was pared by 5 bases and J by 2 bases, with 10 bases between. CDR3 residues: CASSFGQAYEQYF. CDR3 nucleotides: TGTGCCAGTAGTTTTGGGCAGGCCTACGAGCAGTACTTC.

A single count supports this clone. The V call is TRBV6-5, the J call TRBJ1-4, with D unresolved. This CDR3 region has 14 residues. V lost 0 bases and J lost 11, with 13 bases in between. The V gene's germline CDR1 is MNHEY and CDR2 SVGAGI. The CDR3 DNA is TGTGCCAGCAGTTACTCGAATCCTACCTCGAAACTGTTTTTT. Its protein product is CASSYSNPTSKLFF.

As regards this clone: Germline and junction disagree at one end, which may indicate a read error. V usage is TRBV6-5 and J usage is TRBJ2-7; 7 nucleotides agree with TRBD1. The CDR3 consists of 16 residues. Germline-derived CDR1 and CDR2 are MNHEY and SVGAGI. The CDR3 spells CASRYLAGGLFYEQYF. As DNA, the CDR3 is TGTGCCAGCCGTTATTTGGCAGGGGGTTTGTTCTACGAGCAGTACTTC.

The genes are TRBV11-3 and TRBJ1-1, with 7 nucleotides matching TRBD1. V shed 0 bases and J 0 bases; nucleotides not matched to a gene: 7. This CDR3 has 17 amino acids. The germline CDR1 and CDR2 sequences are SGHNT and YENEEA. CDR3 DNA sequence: TGTGCCAGCAGCTTAGACCGGGACAGTCTGATGAACACTGAAGCTTTCTTT. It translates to CASSLDRDSLMNTEAFF.

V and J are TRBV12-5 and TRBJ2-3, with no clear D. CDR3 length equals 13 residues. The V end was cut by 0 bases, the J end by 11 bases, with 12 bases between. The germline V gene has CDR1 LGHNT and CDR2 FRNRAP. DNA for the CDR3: TGTGCTAGTGGTTTGGTCTCATCTCTGCGGCAGTATTTT. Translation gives CASGLVSSLRQYF.

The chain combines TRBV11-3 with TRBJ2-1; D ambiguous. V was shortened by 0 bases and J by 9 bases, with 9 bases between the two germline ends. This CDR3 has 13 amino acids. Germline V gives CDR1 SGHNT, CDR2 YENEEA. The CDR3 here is CASSLDSASEQFF. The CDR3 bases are TGTGCCAGCAGCTTAGATTCCGCCAGTGAGCAGTTCTTC. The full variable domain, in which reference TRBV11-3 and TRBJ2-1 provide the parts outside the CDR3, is EAGVVQSPRYKIIEKKQPVAFWCNPISGHNTLYWYLQNLGQGPELLIRYENEEAVDDSQLPKDRFSAERLKGVDSTLKIQPAELGDSAVYLCASSLDSASEQFFGPGTRLTVL.

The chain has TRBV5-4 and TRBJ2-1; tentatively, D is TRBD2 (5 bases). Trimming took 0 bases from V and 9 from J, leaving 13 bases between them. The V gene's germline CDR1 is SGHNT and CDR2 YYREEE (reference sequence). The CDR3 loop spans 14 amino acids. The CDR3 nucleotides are TGTGCCAGCAGCTTGGGCCTAGCCTTAGGTGAGCAGTTCTTC. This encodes CASSLGLALGEQFF. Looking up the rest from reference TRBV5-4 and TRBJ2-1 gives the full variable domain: ETGVTQSPTHLIKTRGQQVTLRCSSQSGHNTVSWYQQALGQGPQFIFQYYREEENGRGNFPPRFSGLQFPNYSSELNVNALELDDSALYLCASSLGLALGEQFFGPGTRLTVL.

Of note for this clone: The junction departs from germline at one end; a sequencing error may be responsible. For the CDR3, the DNA is TGTGCCAGCAGCAGTTTAGGGACTAGGGGCAGGGGGTTTCGATTT. Protein sequence: CASSSLGTRGRGFRF. The chain combines TRBV28 with TRBJ2-3, with D possibly TRBD2 on 8 matching bases. The germline V gene encodes CDR1 MDHEN and CDR2 SYDVKM. The CDR3 sequence is 15 residues long.

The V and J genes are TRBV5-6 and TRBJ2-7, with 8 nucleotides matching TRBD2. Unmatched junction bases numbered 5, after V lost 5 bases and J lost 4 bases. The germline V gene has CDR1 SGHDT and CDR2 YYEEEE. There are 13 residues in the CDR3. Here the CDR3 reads CASRGRLAYEQYF. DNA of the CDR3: TGTGCCAGCAGGGGGAGACTAGCGTACGAGCAGTACTTC.

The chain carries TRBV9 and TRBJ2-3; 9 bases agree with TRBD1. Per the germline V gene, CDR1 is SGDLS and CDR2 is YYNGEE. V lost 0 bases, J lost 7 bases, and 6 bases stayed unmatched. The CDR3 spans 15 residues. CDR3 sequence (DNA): TGTGCCAGCAGCGTAGCCGGACAGGGGCTGAATACGCAGTATTTT. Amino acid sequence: CASSVAGQGLNTQYF.

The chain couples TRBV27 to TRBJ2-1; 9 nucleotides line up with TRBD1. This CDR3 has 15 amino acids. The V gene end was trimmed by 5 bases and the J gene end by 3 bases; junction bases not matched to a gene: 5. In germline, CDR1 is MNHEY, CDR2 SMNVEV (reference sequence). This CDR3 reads CASSPDRGDYNEQFF. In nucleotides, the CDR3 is TGTGCCAGCAGTCCAGACAGGGGGGACTACAATGAGCAGTTCTTC.

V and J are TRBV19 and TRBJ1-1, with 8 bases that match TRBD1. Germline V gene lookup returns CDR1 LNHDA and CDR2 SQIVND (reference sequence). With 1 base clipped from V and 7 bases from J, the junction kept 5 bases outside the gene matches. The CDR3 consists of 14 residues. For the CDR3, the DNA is TGTGCCAGTAGTATAGGACAGGGGAATTTTGAAGCTTTCTTT. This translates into CASSIGQGNFEAFF. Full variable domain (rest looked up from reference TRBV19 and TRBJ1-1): DGGITQSPKYLFRKEGQNVTLSCEQNLNHDAMYWYRQDPGQGLRLIYYSQIVNDFQKGDIAEGYSVSREKKESFPLTVTSAQKNPTAFYLCASSIGQGNFEAFFGQGTRLTVV.

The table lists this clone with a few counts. The CDR3, as DNA: TGCGCCAGCAGCCCGGGACAAACCTACAATGAGCAGTTCTTC. It codes for CASSPGQTYNEQFF. The J gene is TRBJ2-1, the V gene TRBV5-1; D may be TRBD1 (6 bases). Germline CDR1 is SGHRS and CDR2 is YFSETQ. The CDR3 extends over 14 amino acids. Trimming pared 4 bases from V and 2 bases from J, leaving 10 bases between.

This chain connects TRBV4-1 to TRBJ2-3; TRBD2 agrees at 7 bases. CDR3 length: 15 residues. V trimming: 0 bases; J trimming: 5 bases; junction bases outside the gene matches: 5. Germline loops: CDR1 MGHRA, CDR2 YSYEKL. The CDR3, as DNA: TGCGCCAGCAGCCAAGAGTGGGGGGGGGTAGATACGCAGTATTTT. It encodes CASSQEWGGVDTQYF.

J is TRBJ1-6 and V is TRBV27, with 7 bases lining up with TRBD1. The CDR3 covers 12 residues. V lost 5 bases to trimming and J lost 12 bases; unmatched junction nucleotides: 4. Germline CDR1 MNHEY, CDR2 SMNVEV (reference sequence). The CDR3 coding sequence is TGTGCCAGCAGTCTTCGACAGGGACCCCTCCACTTT. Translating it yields CASSLRQGPLHF.

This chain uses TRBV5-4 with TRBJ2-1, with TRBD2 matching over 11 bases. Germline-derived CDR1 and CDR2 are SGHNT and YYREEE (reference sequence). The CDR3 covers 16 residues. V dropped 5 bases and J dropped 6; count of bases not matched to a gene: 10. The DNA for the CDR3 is TGTGCCAGCAGGGCCCCTACTAGCGGGGGCAGCAATGAGCAGTTCTTC. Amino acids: CASRAPTSGGSNEQFF.

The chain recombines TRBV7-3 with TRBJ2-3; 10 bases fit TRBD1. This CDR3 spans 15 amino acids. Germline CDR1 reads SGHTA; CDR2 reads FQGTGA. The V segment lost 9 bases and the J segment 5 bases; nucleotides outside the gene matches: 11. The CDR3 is CASRLGTGVEDTQYF. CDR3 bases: TGTGCCAGTAGACTCGGGACAGGGGTTGAAGATACGCAGTATTTT.